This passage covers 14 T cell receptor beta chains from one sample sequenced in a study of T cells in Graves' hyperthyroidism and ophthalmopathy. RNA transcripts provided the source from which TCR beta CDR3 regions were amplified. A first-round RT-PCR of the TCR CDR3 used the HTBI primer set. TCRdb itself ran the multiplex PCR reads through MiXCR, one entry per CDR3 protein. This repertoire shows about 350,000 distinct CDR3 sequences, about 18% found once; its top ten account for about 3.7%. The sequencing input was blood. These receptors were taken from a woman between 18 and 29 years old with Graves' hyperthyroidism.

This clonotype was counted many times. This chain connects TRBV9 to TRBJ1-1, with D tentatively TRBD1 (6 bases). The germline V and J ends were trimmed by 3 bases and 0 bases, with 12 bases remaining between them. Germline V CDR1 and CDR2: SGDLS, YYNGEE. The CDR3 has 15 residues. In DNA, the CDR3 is TGTGCCAGCAGCGCAATACAGGGATTGAACACTGAAGCTTTCTTT. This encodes CASSAIQGLNTEAFF.

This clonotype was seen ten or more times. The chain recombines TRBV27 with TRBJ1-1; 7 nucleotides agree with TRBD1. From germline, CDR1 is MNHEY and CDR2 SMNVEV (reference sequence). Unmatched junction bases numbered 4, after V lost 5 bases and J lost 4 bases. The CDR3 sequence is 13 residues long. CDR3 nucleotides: TGTGCCAGCAGTGTAACAGGGGTCACTGAAGCTTTCTTT. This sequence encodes CASSVTGVTEAFF.

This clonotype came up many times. The CDR3 DNA reads as TGCAGTGCGGGGGAGGGCAACATGAACACTGAAGCTTTCTTT. Translated, it gives CSAGEGNMNTEAFF. The genes are TRBV20-1 and TRBJ1-1, with a weak D call TRBD1 (5 bases). Germline values: CDR1 DFQATT, CDR2 SNEGSKA (reference sequence). The CDR3 is 14 residues long. V lost 6 bases to trimming and J lost 0 bases, with 14 bases between them.

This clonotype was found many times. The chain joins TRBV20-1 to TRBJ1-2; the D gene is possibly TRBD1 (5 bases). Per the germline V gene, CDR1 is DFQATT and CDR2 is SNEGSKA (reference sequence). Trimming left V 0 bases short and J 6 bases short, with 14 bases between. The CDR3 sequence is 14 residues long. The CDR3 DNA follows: TGCAGTGCTAGAGAGGGACGACGGATCGATGGCTACACCTTC. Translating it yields CSAREGRRIDGYTF.

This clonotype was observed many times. This CDR3 is CASSFRQGIGTEAFF. The CDR3 DNA reads TGTGCCAGCAGCTTTCGACAGGGAATTGGCACTGAAGCTTTCTTT. V is TRBV11-2 and J is TRBJ1-1; the match to TRBD1 covers 7 bases. V dropped 3 bases and J dropped 4; count of bases not matched to a gene: 8. The CDR3 loop spans 15 amino acids. Germline V gene sequence: CDR1 SGHAT, CDR2 FQNNGV.

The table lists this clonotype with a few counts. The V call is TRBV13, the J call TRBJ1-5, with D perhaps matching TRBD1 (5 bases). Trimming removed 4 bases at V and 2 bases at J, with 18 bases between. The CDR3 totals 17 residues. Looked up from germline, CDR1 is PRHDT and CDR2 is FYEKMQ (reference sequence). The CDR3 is CASSSGKSLRGNQPQHF. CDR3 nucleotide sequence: TGTGCCAGCAGCTCAGGGAAATCCCTCCGGGGCAATCAGCCCCAGCATTTT. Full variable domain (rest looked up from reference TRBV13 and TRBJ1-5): AAGVIQSPRHLIKEKRETATLKCYPIPRHDTVYWYQQGPGQDPQFLISFYEKMQSDKGSIPDRFSAQQFSDYHSELNMSSLELGDSALYFCASSSGKSLRGNQPQHFGDGTRLSIL.

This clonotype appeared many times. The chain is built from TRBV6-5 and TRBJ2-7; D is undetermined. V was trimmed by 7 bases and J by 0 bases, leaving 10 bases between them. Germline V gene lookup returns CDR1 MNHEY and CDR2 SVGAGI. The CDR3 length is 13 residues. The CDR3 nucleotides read TGTGCCAGCATTAGGGATTCCTCCTACGAGCAGTACTTC. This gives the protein CASIRDSSYEQYF.

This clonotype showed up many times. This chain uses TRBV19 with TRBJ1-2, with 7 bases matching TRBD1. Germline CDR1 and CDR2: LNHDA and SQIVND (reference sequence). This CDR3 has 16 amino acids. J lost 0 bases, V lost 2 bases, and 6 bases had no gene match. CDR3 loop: CASSIPAGTANYGYTF. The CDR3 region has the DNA TGTGCCAGTAGTATACCCGCGGGGACAGCTAACTATGGCTACACCTTC.

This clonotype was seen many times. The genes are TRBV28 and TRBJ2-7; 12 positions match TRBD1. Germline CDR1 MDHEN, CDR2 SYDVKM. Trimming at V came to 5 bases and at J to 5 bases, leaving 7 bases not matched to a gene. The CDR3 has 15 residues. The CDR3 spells CASSGSGTGGHEQYF. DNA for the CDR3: TGTGCCAGCAGTGGGTCCGGGACAGGGGGCCACGAGCAGTACTTC.

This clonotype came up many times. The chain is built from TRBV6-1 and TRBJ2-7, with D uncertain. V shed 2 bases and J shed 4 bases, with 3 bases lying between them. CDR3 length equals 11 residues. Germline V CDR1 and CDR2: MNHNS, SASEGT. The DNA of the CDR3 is TGTGCCAGCAGTGAACAGTACGAGCAGTACTTC. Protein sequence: CASSEQYEQYF.

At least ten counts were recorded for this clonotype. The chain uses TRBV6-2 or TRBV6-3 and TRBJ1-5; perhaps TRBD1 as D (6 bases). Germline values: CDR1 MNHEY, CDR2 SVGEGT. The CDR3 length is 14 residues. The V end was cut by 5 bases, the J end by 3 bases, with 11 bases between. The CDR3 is CASSRDTANQPQHF. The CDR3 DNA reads TGTGCCAGCAGTCGGGACACCGCCAATCAGCCCCAGCATTTT.

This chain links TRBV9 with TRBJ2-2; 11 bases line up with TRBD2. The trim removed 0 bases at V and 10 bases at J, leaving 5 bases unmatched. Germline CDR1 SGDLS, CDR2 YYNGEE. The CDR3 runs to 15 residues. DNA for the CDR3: TGTGCCAGCAGCGTAGAACTAGCGGGGGCCATGGAGCTGTTTTTT. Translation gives CASSVELAGAMELFF. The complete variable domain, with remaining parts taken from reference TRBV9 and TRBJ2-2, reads DSGVTQTPKHLITATGQRVTLRCSPRSGDLSVYWYQQSLDQGLQFLIQYYNGEERAKGNILERFSAQQFPDLHSELNLSSLELGDSALYFCASSVELAGAMELFFGEGSRLTVL.

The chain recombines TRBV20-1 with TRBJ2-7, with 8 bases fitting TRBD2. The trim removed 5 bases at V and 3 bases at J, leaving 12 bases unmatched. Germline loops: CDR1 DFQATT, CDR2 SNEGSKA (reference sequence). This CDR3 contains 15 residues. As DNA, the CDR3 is TGCAGTGCTGCGACTAGCGCGACGAGCAGCTACGAGCAGTACTTC. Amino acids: CSAATSATSSYEQYF.

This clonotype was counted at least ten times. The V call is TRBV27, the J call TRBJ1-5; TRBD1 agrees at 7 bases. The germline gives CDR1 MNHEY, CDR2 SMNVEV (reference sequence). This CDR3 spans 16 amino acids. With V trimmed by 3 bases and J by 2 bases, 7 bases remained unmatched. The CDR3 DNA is TGTGCCAGCAGTTTGAAGAGAGGGGGCGGCAATCAGCCCCAGCATTTT. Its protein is CASSLKRGGGNQPQHF.